In its sample, the clone carrying this T cell receptor beta chain was seen many times. The antigen is undetermined. The germline CDR1 and CDR2 sequences are ENHRY and SYGVKD. This CDR3 has 17 residues. Trimming removed 0 bases at V and 3 bases at J, with 15 bases between. The entry originates in a study of T cells after yellow fever vaccination. TCRdb ran MiXCR on the 5' RACE reads and lists one entry per CDR3 protein. The table includes a few hundred thousand distinct CDR3 sequences, more than 9% detected once. Study-wide results and caveats: The bulk population could contribute abundant contaminating clonotypes to FACS-sorted repertoires. By day 5 rather than day 15, the secondary response had peaked, though it was weaker. Among primary-vaccination clones, most reappeared after the booster, at roughly 95% for CD4 and approximately 90% for CD8.

The chain couples TRBV10-3 to TRBJ2-4, with D possibly TRBD1 on 7 matching bases. The specimen was PBMCs, collected on the day of the first yellow fever vaccination. The TCR sequence derives from a young man who received the YFV17D yellow fever vaccine. CDR3 protein: CAISESTRTGDKNIQYF. CDR3 bases: TGTGCCATCAGTGAGTCGACTAGGACAGGCGACAAAAACATTCAGTACTTC.